The clone carrying this TCR beta chain appeared many times. Its antigen is unidentified. V was pared by 0 bases and J by 7 bases, with 10 bases between. Germline lookup yields CDR1 MNHEY and CDR2 SMNVEV (reference sequence). This CDR3 has 14 amino acids. TCRdb analysed the 5' RACE reads with MiXCR anew, one entry per CDR3 protein. The table includes roughly 120,000 distinct CDR3 sequences, roughly 8.9% detected once. The data were obtained in a study of T cells after yellow fever vaccination. Findings and limits, study-wide: When the response was secondary, it was weaker but reached its peak faster, day 5 versus 15. There was a small share of clonotypes that showed up in both the CD4 and CD8 compartments. Post-booster repertoires contained most primary-vaccination clones again (almost 97% CD4, 88% CD8).

This TCR was sampled from a man aged 30 to 39 who received the YFV17D yellow fever vaccine. The material was CD8+ T cells sorted from PBMCs, obtained 45 days after the yellow fever booster vaccination. V gene TRBV27 combines with J gene TRBJ2-1, with D possibly matching TRBD1 (6 bases). The CDR3 reads CASSLSYTGNEQFF. As DNA, the CDR3 is TGTGCCAGCAGTTTATCCTATACAGGGAATGAGCAGTTCTTC.